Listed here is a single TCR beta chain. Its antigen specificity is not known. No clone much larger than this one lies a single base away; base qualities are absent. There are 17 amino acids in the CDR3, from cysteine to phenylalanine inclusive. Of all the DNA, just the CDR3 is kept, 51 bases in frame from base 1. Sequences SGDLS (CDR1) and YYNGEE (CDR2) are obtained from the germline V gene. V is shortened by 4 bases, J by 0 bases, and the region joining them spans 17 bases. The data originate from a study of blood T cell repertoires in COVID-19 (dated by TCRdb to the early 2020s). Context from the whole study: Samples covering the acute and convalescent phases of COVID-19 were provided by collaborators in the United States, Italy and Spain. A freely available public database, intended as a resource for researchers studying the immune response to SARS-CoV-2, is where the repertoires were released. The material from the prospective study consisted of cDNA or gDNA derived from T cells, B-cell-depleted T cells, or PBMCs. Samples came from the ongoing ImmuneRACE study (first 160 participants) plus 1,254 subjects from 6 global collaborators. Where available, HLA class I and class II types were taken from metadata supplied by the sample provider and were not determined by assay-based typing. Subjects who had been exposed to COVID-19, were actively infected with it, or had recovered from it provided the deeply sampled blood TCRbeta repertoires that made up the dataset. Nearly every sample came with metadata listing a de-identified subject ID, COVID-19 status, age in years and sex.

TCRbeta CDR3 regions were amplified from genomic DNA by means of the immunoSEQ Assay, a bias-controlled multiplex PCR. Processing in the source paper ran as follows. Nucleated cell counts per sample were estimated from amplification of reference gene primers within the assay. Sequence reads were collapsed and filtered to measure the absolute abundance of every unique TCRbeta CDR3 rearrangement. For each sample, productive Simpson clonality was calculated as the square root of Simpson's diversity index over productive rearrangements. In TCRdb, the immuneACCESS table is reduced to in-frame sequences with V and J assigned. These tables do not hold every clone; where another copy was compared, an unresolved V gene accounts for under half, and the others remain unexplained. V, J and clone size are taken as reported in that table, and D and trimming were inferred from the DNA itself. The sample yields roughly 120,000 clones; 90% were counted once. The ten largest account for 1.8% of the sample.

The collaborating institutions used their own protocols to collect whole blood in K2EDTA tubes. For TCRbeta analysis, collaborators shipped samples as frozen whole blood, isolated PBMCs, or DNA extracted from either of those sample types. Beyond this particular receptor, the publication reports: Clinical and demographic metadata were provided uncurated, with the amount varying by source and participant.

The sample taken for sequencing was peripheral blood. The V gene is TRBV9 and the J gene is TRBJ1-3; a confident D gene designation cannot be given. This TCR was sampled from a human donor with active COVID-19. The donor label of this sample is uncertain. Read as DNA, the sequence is TGTGCCAGCAGCCCTAGGTGGCAGATCATCTCTGGAAACACCATATATTTT. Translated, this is CASSPRWQIISGNTIYF.